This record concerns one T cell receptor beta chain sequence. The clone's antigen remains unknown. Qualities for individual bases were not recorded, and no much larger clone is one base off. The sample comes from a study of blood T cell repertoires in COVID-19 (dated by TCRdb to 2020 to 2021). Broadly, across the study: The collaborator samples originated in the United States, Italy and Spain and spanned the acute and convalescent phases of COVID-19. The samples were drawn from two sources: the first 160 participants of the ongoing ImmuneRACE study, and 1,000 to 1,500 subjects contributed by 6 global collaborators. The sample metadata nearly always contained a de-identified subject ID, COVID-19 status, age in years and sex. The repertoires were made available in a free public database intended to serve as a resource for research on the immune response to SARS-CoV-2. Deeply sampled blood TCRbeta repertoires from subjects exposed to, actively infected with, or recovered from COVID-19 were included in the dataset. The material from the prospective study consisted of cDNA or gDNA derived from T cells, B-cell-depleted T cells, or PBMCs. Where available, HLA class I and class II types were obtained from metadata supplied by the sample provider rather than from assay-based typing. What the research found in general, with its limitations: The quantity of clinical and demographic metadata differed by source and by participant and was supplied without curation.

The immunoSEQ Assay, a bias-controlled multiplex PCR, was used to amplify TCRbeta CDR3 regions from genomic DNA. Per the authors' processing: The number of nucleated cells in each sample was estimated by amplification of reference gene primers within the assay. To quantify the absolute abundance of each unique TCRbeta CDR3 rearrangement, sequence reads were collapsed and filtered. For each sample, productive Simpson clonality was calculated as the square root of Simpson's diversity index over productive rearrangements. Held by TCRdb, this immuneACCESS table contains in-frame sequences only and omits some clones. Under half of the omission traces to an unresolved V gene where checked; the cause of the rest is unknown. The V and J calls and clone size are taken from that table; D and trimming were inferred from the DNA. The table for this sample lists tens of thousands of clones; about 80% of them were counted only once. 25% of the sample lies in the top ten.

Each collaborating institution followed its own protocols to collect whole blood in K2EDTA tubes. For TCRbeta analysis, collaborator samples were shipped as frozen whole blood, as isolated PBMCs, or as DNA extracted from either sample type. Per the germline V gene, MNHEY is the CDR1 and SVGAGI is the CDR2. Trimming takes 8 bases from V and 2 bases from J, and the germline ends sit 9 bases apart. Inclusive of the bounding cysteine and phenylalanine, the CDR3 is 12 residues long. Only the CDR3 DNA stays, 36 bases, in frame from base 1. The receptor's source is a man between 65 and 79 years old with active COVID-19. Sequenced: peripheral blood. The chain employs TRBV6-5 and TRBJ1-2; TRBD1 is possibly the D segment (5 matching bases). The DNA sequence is TGTGCCAGCTGGACAATAAACTATGGCTACACCTTC. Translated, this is CASWTINYGYTF.